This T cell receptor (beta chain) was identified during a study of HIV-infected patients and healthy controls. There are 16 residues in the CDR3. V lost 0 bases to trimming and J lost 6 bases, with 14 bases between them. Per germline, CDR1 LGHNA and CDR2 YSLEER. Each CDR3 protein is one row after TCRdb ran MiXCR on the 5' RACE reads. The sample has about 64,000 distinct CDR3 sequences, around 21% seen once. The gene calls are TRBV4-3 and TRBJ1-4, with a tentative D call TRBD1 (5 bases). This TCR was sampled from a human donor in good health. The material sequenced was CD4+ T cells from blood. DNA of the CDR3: TGCGCCAGCAGCCAAGAGGTTTCAGGGAGGGATGAAAAACTGTTTTTT. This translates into CASSQEVSGRDEKLFF.